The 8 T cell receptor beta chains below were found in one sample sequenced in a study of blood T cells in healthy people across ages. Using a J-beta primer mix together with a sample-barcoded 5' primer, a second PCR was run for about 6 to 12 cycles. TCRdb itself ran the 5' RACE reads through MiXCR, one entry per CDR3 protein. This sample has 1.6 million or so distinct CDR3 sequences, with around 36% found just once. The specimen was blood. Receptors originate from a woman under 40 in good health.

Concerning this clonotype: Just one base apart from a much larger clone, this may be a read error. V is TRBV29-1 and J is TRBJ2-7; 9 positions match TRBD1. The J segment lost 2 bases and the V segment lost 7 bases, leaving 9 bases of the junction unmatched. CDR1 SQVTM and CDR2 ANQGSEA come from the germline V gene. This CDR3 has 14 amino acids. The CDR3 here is CSATLGTGPYEQYF. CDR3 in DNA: TGCAGCGCGACCTTGGGGACAGGGCCCTACGAGCAGTACTTC.

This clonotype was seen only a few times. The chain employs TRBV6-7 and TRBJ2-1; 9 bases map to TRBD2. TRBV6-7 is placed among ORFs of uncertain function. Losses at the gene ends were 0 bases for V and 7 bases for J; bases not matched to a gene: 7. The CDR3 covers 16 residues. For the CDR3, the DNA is TGTGCCAGCAGTTACTCTCTAGCGGGACCCGCTAATGAGCAGTTCTTC. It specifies CASSYSLAGPANEQFF.

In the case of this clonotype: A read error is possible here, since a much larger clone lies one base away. The CDR3 DNA follows: TGCGCCAGCAGCCAAAAAGGACTACCCAATGAGCGGTTCTTC. Translating it yields CASSQKGLPNERFF. V gene TRBV4-1 combines with J gene TRBJ2-1; D may be TRBD2 (6 bases). CDR3 length equals 14 residues. Looked up from germline, CDR1 is MGHRA and CDR2 is YSYEKL.

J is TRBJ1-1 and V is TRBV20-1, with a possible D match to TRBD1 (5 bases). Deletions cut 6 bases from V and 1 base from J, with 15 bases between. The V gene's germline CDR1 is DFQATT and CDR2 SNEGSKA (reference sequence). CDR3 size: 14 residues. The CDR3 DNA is TGCAGTGCCAGACTAGGGGCTTCGAACACTGAAGCTTTCTTT. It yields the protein CSARLGASNTEAFF.

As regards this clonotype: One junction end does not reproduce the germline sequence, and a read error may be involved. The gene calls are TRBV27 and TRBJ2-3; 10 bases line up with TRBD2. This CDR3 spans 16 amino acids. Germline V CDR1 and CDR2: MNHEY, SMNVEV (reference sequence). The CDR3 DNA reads TGTGCCGGCAGTTTATTAGCGGGAGGTGTTGCAGATACGCAGTATTTT. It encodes CAGSLLAGGVADTQYF.

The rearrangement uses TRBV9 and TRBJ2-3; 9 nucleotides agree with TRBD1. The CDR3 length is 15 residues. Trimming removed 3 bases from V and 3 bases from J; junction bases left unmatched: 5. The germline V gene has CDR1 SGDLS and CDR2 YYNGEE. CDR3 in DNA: TGTGCCAGCAGCGCCGGGACAGGGTGGACAGATACGCAGTATTTT. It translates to CASSAGTGWTDTQYF.

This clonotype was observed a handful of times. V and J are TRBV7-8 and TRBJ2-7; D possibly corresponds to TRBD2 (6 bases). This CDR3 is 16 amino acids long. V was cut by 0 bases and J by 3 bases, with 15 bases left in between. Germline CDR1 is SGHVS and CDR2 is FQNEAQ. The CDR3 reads CASSLAWAGKNYEQYF. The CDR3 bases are TGTGCCAGCAGCTTAGCGTGGGCGGGGAAAAACTACGAGCAGTACTTC.

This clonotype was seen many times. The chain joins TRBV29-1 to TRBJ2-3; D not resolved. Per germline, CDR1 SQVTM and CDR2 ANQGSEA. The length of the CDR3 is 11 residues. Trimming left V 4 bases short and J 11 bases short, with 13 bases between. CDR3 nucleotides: TGCAGCGTTGTGTTTGGCGTTGTGCAGTATTTT. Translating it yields CSVVFGVVQYF.